A selection of T cell receptor beta chains follows, all from one sample in a study of circulating CD8 cells and anti-PD-1 response in melanoma. TCRdb independently ran MiXCR on the reads; one entry per CDR3 protein. The top ten clones hold around a third of a sample with over 850 distinct CDR3 sequences, 8.5% to 10% of them seen once. This sample comprised CD8+ T cells from PBMCs, obtained at baseline or after one month of anti-PD-1 therapy (not recorded which). The receptor source for this set is a human donor with melanoma. Both conserved end residues are part of each CDR3. D genes are given only for firm matches. The listing skips clone size in some rows; elsewhere it reads once, few, many or a size class.

CDR3: CATSDHSDGGQETQYF
DNA: TGTGCCACCAGTGACCACTCGGACGGAGGCCAAGAGACCCAGTACTTC
size: medium-sized
V: TRBV24-1
D: .
J: TRBJ2-5

CDR3: CASSLTDLGSDYNEQFF
DNA: TGTGCCAGCAGCTTGACAGACCTAGGGTCTGACTACAATGAGCAGTTCTTC
size: few
V: TRBV11-1
D: .
J: TRBJ2-1

CDR3: CASSLHGRGNGANVLTF
DNA: TGTGCCAGCAGCTTACATGGCAGGGGTAATGGGGCCAACGTCCTGACTTTC
size: medium-sized
V: TRBV7-3
D: .
J: TRBJ2-6

CDR3: CSARSPPGPSRETQYF
DNA: TGCAGTGCTAGATCCCCCCCGGGTCCAAGCAGGGAGACCCAGTACTTC
size: medium-sized
V: TRBV20-1
D: .
J: TRBJ2-5

CDR3: CASSLQGLPNNEQFF
DNA: TGTGCCAGCAGTTTACAGGGACTCCCCAACAATGAGCAGTTCTTC
size: medium-sized
V: TRBV5-5
D: .
J: TRBJ2-1

CDR3: CASTLVGGGANVLIF
DNA: .
size: .
V: TRBV19
D: .
J: TRBJ2-6

CDR3: CASKPGTASTDTQYF
DNA: TGTGCCAGCAAACCCGGGACAGCTAGCACAGATACGCAGTATTTT
size: medium-sized
V: TRBV19
D: TRBD1
J: TRBJ2-3

CDR3: CASSLVSSDTQYF
DNA: TGTGCCAGCAGCTTAGTGTCCTCAGATACGCAGTATTTT
size: medium-sized
V: TRBV7-2
D: .
J: TRBJ2-3

CDR3: CASSMGQGMNTEAFF
DNA: TGTGCCAGCAGTATGGGACAGGGAATGAACACTGAAGCTTTCTTT
size: medium-sized
V: TRBV2
D: TRBD1
J: TRBJ1-1

CDR3: CASSFDTGSYEQYF
DNA: TGTGCCAGCAGTTTTGACACAGGCTCCTACGAGCAGTACTTC
size: large
V: TRBV27
D: .
J: TRBJ2-7

CDR3: CASSIDLTVGTGELFF
DNA: TGTGCCAGTAGTATAGATCTGACAGTGGGCACCGGGGAGCTGTTTTTT
size: large
V: TRBV19
D: .
J: TRBJ2-2

CDR3: CASSQGLADVWTQYF
DNA: TGTGCCAGCAGTCAGGGACTAGCGGACGTTTGGACCCAGTACTTC
size: large
V: TRBV7-6
D: TRBD2
J: TRBJ2-5

CDR3: CASSGEWTGGDGYTF
DNA: TGTGCCAGCAGCGGAGAATGGACAGGGGGCGATGGCTACACCTTC
size: medium-sized
V: TRBV9
D: TRBD1
J: TRBJ1-2

CDR3: CASSERDGGENYGYTF
DNA: TGTGCCAGCAGTGAACGGGACGGTGGGGAAAACTATGGCTACACCTTC
size: large
V: TRBV2
D: .
J: TRBJ1-2

CDR3: CVSSQDRAGYNEQFF
DNA: TGCGTCAGCAGCCAAGACAGGGCAGGATACAATGAGCAGTTCTTC
size: few
V: TRBV4-1
D: TRBD1
J: TRBJ2-1

CDR3: CASSPTGRDTQYF
DNA: TGTGCCAGCAGCCCCACCGGGAGAGATACGCAGTATTTT
size: medium-sized
V: TRBV7-3
D: .
J: TRBJ2-3

CDR3: CASSLGGSQPQHF
DNA: TGTGCCAGCAGTTTAGGAGGTTCCCAGCCCCAGCATTTT
size: medium-sized
V: TRBV12-3/TRBV12-4
D: .
J: TRBJ1-5

CDR3: CASGAGELFF
DNA: TGTGCCAGCGGGGCCGGGGAGCTGTTTTTT
size: few
V: TRBV19
D: .
J: TRBJ2-2

CDR3: CSARGGQDSSPLHF
DNA: TGCAGTGCTAGGGGAGGCCAAGATAGTTCACCCCTCCACTTT
size: few
V: TRBV20-1
D: .
J: TRBJ1-6

CDR3: CASSQDLGATNEKLFF
DNA: TGCGCCAGCAGCCAAGATCTCGGAGCAACTAATGAAAAACTGTTTTTT
size: large
V: TRBV4-3
D: .
J: TRBJ1-4

CDR3: CASSGTGVRYEQYF
DNA: TGTGCCAGCAGCGGGACAGGGGTTCGGTACGAGCAGTACTTC
size: medium-sized
V: TRBV9
D: TRBD1
J: TRBJ2-7

CDR3: CASSLTGQAKGQFF
DNA: TGTGCCAGCAGCCTAACGGGACAAGCAAAGGGGCAGTTCTTC
size: medium-sized
V: TRBV11-1
D: .
J: TRBJ2-1

CDR3: CASSQVPAGESYEQYF
DNA: TGTGCCAGCAGCCAAGTCCCAGCGGGGGAGTCCTACGAGCAGTACTTC
size: medium-sized
V: TRBV4-2
D: TRBD2
J: TRBJ2-7

CDR3: CASSPGRGGPSDNEQFF
DNA: TGTGCCAGCAGCCCAGGAAGGGGGGGGCCTTCGGATAATGAGCAGTTCTTC
size: medium-sized
V: TRBV5-4
D: .
J: TRBJ2-1

CDR3: CSAGQVGETQYF
DNA: TGCAGCGCGGGACAGGTTGGAGAGACCCAGTACTTC
size: medium-sized
V: TRBV29-1
D: TRBD1
J: TRBJ2-5

CDR3: CASSAPLTGIENEQFF
DNA: TGTGCCAGCAGCGCGCCCCTGACAGGGATAGAGAATGAGCAGTTCTTC
size: .
V: TRBV9
D: TRBD1
J: TRBJ2-1

CDR3: CASFTGLAEAFF
DNA: TGTGCCAGCTTTACGGGCCTAGCTGAAGCTTTCTTT
size: medium-sized
V: TRBV18
D: .
J: TRBJ1-1

CDR3: CSARDTGPWGEAFF
DNA: TGCAGTGCTAGAGATACTGGGCCTTGGGGTGAAGCTTTCTTT
size: .
V: TRBV20-1
D: .
J: TRBJ1-1

CDR3: CASSIGGTSTDTQYF
DNA: TGTGCCAGTAGTATCGGCGGAACTAGCACAGATACGCAGTATTTT
size: large
V: TRBV19
D: .
J: TRBJ2-3

CDR3: CASSEALGGTDTQYF
DNA: TGTGCCAGCAGTGAAGCTCTGGGTGGGACAGATACGCAGTATTTT
size: medium-sized
V: TRBV6-1
D: .
J: TRBJ2-3

CDR3: CASSPTGSGNTIYF
DNA: TGTGCCAGCAGCCCCACCGGCTCTGGAAACACCATATATTTT
size: medium-sized
V: TRBV7-3
D: .
J: TRBJ1-3

CDR3: CASSFRDRGWQQYF
DNA: TGTGCCAGCAGTTTCCGGGACAGGGGTTGGCAGCAGTACTTC
size: .
V: TRBV12-3/TRBV12-4
D: TRBD1
J: TRBJ2-7

CDR3: CASSFVRGNEQFF
DNA: TGTGCCAGCAGTTTTGTGAGGGGCAATGAGCAGTTCTTC
size: medium-sized
V: TRBV27
D: .
J: TRBJ2-1